This TCR beta chain was observed in a study of OX40 agonist ivuxolimab in advanced cancers. V lost 3 bases to trimming and J lost 0 bases; unmatched junction nucleotides: 2. The CDR3 is 16 residues long. CDR1 is LGHNA and CDR2 is YSLEER in the germline V gene. Here immunoSEQ multiplex PCR was the method, and the copy in TCRdb shows in-frame clones only, minus some. This sample has 15,000 to 20,000 clones, with about 70% found just once. This chain connects TRBV4-3 to TRBJ2-3, with 11 bases fitting TRBD2. This TCR was recovered from an adult with an advanced solid tumor such as melanoma, head and neck, liver or kidney cancer. The sequenced sample was CD4+ or CD8+ T cells sorted from blood, obtained in a trial of the OX40 agonist ivuxolimab. The CDR3 nucleotides read TGCGCCAGCAGCCAGGGGACTAGCGGAAGCACAGATACGCAGTATTTT. As protein: CASSQGTSGSTDTQYF.